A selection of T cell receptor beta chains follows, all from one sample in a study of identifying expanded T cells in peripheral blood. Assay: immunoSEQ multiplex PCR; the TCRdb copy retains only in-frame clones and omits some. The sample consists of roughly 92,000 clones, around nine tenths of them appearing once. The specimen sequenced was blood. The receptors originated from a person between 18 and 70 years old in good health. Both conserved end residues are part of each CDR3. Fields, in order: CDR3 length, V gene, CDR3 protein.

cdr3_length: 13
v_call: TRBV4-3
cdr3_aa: CASSQIGTDTQYF

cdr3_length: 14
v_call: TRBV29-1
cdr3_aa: CSVEDGDLTDTQYF

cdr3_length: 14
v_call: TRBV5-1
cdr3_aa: CASLRDSSDNEQFF

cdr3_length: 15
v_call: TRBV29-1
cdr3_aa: CSVGGRGGQTDTQYF

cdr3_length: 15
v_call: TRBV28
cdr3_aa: CASLSSGGARETQYF

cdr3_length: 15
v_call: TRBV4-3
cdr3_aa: CASSQDQGRGYEQYF

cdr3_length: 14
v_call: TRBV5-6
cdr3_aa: CASSLDPEDYGYTF

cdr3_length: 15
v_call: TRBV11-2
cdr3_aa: CASSLVSRAGDTQYF

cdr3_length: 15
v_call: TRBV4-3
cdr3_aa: CASSQQPGENTEAFF

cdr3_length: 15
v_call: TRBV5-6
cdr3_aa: CASGSTSLFYNEQFF

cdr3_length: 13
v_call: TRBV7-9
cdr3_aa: CASSLGISETQYF

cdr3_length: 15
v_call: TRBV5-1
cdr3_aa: CASSLGPDLSYEQYF

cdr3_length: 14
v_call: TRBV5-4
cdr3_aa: CASSLKNYEETQYF

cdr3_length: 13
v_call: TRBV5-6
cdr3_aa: CASSSGLADEQFF

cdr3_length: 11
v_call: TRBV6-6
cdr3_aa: CAGRSGGELFF

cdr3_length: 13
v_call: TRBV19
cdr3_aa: CASKAGGNQPQHF

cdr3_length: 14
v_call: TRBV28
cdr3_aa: CASMDPPMNTEAFF

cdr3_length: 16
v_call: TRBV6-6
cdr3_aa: CASSSLLASHTDTQYF

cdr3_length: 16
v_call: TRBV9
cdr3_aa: CASSVAVGGSTDTQYF

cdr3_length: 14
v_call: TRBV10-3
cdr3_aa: CATRAGTGGYEQYF

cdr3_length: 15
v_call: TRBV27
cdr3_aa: CASSPGQHRTDTQYF

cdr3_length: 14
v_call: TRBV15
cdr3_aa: CATRAGGPNQPQHF

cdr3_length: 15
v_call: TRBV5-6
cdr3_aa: CASSSAGSMGETQYF

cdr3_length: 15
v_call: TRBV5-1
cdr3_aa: CASSPREGLNTEAFF

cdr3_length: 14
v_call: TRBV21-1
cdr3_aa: CASSPREGPYGYTF

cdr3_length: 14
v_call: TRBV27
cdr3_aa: CASSHRQGGNEQFF

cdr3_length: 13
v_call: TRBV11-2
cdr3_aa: CASSLYLNQPQHF

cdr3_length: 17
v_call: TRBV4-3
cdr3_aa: CASSHEPGLGPYNEQFF

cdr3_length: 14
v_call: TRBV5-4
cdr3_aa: CASSLRSVNTEAFF

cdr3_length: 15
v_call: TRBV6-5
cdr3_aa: CASSYGLAPYNEQFF

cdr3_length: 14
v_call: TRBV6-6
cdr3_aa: CASSPDRIDNEQFF

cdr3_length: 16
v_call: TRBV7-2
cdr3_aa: CASSFSSRDRFYGYTF

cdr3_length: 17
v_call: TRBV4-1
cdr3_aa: CASSQERGGGSTDTQYF

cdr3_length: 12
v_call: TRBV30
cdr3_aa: CAWTGDSETQYF

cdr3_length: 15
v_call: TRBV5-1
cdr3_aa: CASSQTGVSYNEQFF

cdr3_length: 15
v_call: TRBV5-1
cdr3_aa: CASSLAQGANTEAFF

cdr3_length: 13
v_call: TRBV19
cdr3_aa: CANPGLALDTQYF

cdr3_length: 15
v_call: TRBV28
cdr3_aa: CASSLEGNLNQPQHF

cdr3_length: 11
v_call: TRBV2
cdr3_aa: CASSEIETQYF